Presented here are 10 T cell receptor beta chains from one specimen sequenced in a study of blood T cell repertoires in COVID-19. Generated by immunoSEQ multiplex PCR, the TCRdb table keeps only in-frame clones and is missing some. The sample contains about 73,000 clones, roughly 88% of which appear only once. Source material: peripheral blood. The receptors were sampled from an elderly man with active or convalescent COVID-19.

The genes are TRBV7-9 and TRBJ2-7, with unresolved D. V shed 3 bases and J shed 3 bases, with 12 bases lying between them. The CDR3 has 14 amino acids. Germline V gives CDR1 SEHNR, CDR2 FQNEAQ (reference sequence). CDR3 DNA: TGTGCCAGCAGCTTTCTAGAGCATGACTACGAGCAGTACTTC. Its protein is CASSFLEHDYEQYF.

The CDR3 protein is CASSLRGQPQHF. CDR3 DNA: TGTGCCAGCAGCTTAAGGGGACAGCCCCAGCATTTT. The rearrangement links TRBV7-2 to TRBJ1-5; weak D call: TRBD1 (5 bases). This CDR3 spans 12 amino acids. V lost 2 bases and J lost 7, with 6 bases in between. Germline CDR1 and CDR2: SGHTA and FQGNSA. Combining the CDR3 with reference TRBV7-2 and TRBJ1-5 gives the whole variable domain GAGVSQSPSNKVTEKGKDVELRCDPISGHTALYWYRQSLGQGLEFLIYFQGNSAPDKSGLPSDRFSAERTGGSVSTLTIQRTQQEDSAVYLCASSLRGQPQHFGDGTRLSIL.

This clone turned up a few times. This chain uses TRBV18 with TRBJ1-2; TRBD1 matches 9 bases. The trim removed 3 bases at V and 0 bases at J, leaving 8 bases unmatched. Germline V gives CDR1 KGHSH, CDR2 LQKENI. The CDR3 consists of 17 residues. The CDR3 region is CASSPIGQGLSNYGYTF. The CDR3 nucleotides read TGTGCCAGCTCACCGATCGGACAGGGGCTTTCTAACTATGGCTACACCTTC. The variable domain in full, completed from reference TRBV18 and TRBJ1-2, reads NAGVMQNPRHLVRRRGQEARLRCSPMKGHSHVYWYRQLPEEGLKFMVYLQKENIIDESGMPKERFSAEFPKEGPSILRIQQVVRGDSAAYFCASSPIGQGLSNYGYTFGSGTRLTVV.

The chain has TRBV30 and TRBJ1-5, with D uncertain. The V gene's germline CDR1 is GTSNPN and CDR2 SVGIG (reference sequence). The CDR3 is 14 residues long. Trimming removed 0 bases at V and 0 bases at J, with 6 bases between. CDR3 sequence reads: CAWSVANSNQPQHF. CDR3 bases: TGTGCCTGGAGTGTAGCCAATAGCAATCAGCCCCAGCATTTT. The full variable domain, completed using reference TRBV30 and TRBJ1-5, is SQTIHQWPATLVQPVGSPLSLECTVEGTSNPNLYWYRQAAGRGLQLLFYSVGIGQISSEVPQNLSASRPQDRQFILSSKKLLLSDSGFYLCAWSVANSNQPQHFGDGTRLSIL.

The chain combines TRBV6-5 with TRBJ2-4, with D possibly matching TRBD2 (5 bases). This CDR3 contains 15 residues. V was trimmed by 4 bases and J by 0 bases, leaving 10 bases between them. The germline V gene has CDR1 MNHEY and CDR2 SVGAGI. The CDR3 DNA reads TGTGCCAGCAGTTCCCCGGGGAGAGCCAAAAACATTCAGTACTTC. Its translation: CASSSPGRAKNIQYF.

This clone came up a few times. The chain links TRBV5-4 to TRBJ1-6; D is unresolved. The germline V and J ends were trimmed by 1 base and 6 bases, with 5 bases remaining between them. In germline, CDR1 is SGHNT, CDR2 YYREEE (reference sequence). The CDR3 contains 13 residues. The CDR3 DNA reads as TGTGCCAGCAGCTTGAATCTTAATTCACCCCTCCACTTT. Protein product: CASSLNLNSPLHF.

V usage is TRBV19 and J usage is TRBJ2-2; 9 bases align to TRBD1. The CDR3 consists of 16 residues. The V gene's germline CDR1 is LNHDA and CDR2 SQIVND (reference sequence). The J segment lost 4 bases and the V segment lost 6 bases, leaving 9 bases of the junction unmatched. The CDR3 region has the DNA TGTGCCAGTAGGACCACGGGACAGGGCATCACCGGGGAGCTGTTTTTT. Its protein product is CASRTTGQGITGELFF.

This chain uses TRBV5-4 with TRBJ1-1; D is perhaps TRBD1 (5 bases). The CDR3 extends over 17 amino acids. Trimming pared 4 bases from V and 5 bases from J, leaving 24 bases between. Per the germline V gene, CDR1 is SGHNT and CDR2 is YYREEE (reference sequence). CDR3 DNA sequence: TGTGCCAGCAGCCCATTAGGAGGTGGGGGGGTACGGACTGAAGCTTTCTTT. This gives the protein CASSPLGGGGVRTEAFF. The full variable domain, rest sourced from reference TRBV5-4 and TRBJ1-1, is ETGVTQSPTHLIKTRGQQVTLRCSSQSGHNTVSWYQQALGQGPQFIFQYYREEENGRGNFPPRFSGLQFPNYSSELNVNALELDDSALYLCASSPLGGGGVRTEAFFGQGTRLTVV.

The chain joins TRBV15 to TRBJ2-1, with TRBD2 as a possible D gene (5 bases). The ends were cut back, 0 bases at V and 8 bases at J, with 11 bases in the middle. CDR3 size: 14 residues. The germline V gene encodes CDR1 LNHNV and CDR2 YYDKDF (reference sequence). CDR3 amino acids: CATSRDEGIDEQFF. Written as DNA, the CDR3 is TGTGCCACCAGCAGAGATGAGGGTATCGATGAGCAGTTCTTC.

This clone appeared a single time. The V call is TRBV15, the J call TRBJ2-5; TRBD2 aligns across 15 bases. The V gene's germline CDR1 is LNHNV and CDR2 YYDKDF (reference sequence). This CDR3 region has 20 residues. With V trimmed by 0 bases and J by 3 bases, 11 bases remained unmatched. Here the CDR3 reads CATSRDGTSGGRGKKETQYF. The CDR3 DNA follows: TGTGCCACCAGCAGAGACGGGACTAGCGGGGGGAGGGGTAAAAAAGAGACCCAGTACTTC. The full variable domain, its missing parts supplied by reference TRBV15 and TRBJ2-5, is DAMVIQNPRYQVTQFGKPVTLSCSQTLNHNVMYWYQQKSSQAPKLLFHYYDKDFNNEADTPDNFQSRRPNTSFCFLDIRSPGLGDTAMYLCATSRDGTSGGRGKKETQYFGPGTRLLVL.